This entry lists 21 T cell receptor beta chains sequenced from one sample in a study of blood T cell repertoires in COVID-19. Some clones are missing from TCRdb's copy, which holds only in-frame ones; the method was immunoSEQ multiplex PCR. This table has 150,000 to 180,000 clones, approximately 83% appearing once. Sample: peripheral blood. The receptors originated from a woman aged 55-70 years with COVID-19, enrolled during active disease.

V usage is TRBV11-2 and J usage is TRBJ1-1; D ambiguous. Trimming stripped 5 bases from V and 5 bases from J, with 18 bases between. The germline CDR1 and CDR2 sequences are SGHAT and FQNNGV. The CDR3 has 15 amino acids. The DNA for the CDR3 is TGTGCCAGCAGCCCCCGGGAAGGTGGAGGGACTGAAGCTTTCTTT. Protein product: CASSPREGGGTEAFF.

The V call is TRBV7-9, the J call TRBJ2-5; D may be TRBD2 (5 bases). V was clipped by 3 bases and J by 0 bases, with 8 bases between them. The CDR3 sequence is 14 residues long. The germline CDR1 and CDR2 sequences are SEHNR and FQNEAQ (reference sequence). The CDR3 region has the DNA TGTGCCAGCAGCTTGGGAGAGTACCAAGAGACCCAGTACTTC. Amino acids: CASSLGEYQETQYF.

The chain uses TRBV6-2 or TRBV6-3 and TRBJ2-1, with D uncertain. CDR1 is MNHEY and CDR2 is SVGEGT in the germline V gene. V gave up 0 bases and J gave up 7 bases, with 7 bases separating them. The CDR3 has 13 residues. The CDR3 region has the DNA TGTGCCAGCAGTTACTCCGAGCTGAATGAGCAGTTCTTC. As protein: CASSYSELNEQFF.

CDR3 nucleotide sequence: TGTGCCAGCAGTGACCCCTCAGTGAACACTGAAGCTTTCTTT. Translating gives CASSDPSVNTEAFF. The rearrangement joins TRBV6-1 to TRBJ1-1; D gene ambiguous. V lost 3 bases, J lost 0 bases, and 8 bases lay in between. The CDR3 runs 14 residues. CDR1 and CDR2 (germline): MNHNS, SASEGT.

The chain uses TRBV6-5 and TRBJ1-2, with D perhaps TRBD1 (6 bases). Trimming took 4 bases from V and 4 from J, leaving 13 bases between them. This CDR3 has 14 amino acids. From germline, CDR1 is MNHEY and CDR2 SVGAGI. The CDR3 loop is CASSSPGVVYGYTF. CDR3 sequence (DNA): TGTGCCAGCAGTTCCCCAGGGGTTGTCTATGGCTACACCTTC.

The chain joins TRBV2 to TRBJ1-1; D call uncertain. This CDR3 contains 15 residues. Deletions cut 0 bases from V and 1 base from J, with 9 bases between. Germline V gene data show CDR1 as SNHLY and CDR2 as FYNNEI. The CDR3 DNA sequence: TGTGCCAGCAGTGAAGCGTATCTACCGAACACTGAAGCTTTCTTT. This encodes CASSEAYLPNTEAFF.

This chain uses TRBV5-6 with TRBJ1-3; D is unclear. The CDR3 runs 15 residues. Germline assignment: CDR1 SGHDT and CDR2 YYEEEE. V shed 7 bases and J shed 8 bases, with 22 bases lying between them. The CDR3 sequence: CASFPKAYFGDTIYF. The CDR3 bases are TGTGCCAGCTTTCCGAAAGCCTATTTCGGGGACACCATATATTTT. The full variable domain, its missing parts supplied by reference TRBV5-6 and TRBJ1-3, is DAGVTQSPTHLIKTRGQQVTLRCSPKSGHDTVSWYQQALGQGPQFIFQYYEEEERQRGNFPDRFSGHQFPNYSSELNVNALLLGDSALYLCASFPKAYFGDTIYFGEGSWLTVV.

The chain links TRBV5-1 to TRBJ2-1, with TRBD2 matching over 8 bases. V gave up 3 bases and J gave up 8 bases; unmatched junction bases: 10. The CDR3 length is 15 residues. CDR1 is SGHRS and CDR2 is YFSETQ in the germline V gene. The CDR3 here is CASSSPGLGVHEQFF. The CDR3 nucleotides read TGCGCCAGCAGCTCACCGGGACTAGGGGTCCATGAGCAGTTCTTC.

The chain couples TRBV9 to TRBJ1-2; D ambiguous. Per germline, CDR1 SGDLS and CDR2 YYNGEE. Trimming took off 4 bases at V and 2 bases at J, with 18 bases between the two ends. This CDR3 region has 16 residues. The CDR3 spells CASSLRPSLANYGYTF. The DNA for the CDR3 is TGTGCCAGCAGCCTCCGGCCATCCCTAGCCAACTATGGCTACACCTTC. Full variable domain (missing parts from reference TRBV9 and TRBJ1-2): DSGVTQTPKHLITATGQRVTLRCSPRSGDLSVYWYQQSLDQGLQFLIQYYNGEERAKGNILERFSAQQFPDLHSELNLSSLELGDSALYFCASSLRPSLANYGYTFGSGTRLTVV.

In this sample, this clone turned up once. This chain uses TRBV19 with TRBJ1-6; TRBD1 might be the D (6 bases). The CDR3 runs to 15 residues. Germline V gene lookup returns CDR1 LNHDA and CDR2 SQIVND (reference sequence). Trimming pared 4 bases from V and 7 bases from J, leaving 14 bases between. The CDR3 reads CASSRTENGNSPLHF. Here the CDR3 DNA reads TGTGCCAGTAGTAGGACAGAGAATGGAAATTCACCCCTCCACTTT. Drawing the rest from reference TRBV19 and TRBJ1-6, the complete variable domain is DGGITQSPKYLFRKEGQNVTLSCEQNLNHDAMYWYRQDPGQGLRLIYYSQIVNDFQKGDIAEGYSVSREKKESFPLTVTSAQKNPTAFYLCASSRTENGNSPLHFGNGTRLTVT.

The chain recombines TRBV2 with TRBJ1-6, with D tentatively TRBD1 (5 bases). From germline, CDR1 is SNHLY and CDR2 FYNNEI. The CDR3 spans 14 residues. Trimming cost V 8 bases and J 10 bases, with 18 bases left between them. This CDR3 is CASHRILGSSPLHF. The CDR3 DNA follows: TGTGCCAGCCACAGGATTCTAGGAAGCTCACCCCTCCACTTT.

The chain uses TRBV20-1 and TRBJ2-3; no clear D gene. Trimming stripped 3 bases from V and 5 bases from J, with 15 bases between. Germline V gene data show CDR1 as DFQATT and CDR2 as SNEGSKA (reference sequence). The CDR3 is 14 residues long. The CDR3 DNA sequence: TGCAGTGCTAGTGCCCAGGCTCCGAGAGATACGCAGTATTTT. Translated, it gives CSASAQAPRDTQYF.

CDR3 sequence (DNA): TGTGCCAGCAGTTACTCCTCAGGGAAGAGAGCTGAAGCTTTCTTT. Protein product: CASSYSSGKRAEAFF. The chain combines TRBV6-5 with TRBJ1-1, with D possibly TRBD1 on 5 matching bases. Trimming shortened V by 0 bases and J by 6 bases, and 14 bases separated the two germline ends. Germline loops: CDR1 MNHEY, CDR2 SVGAGI. CDR3 length equals 15 residues.

This clone was seen just once. The V and J genes are TRBV19 and TRBJ1-4, with unresolved D. The germline CDR1 and CDR2 sequences are LNHDA and SQIVND (reference sequence). The CDR3 covers 14 residues. Trimming pared 3 bases from V and 2 bases from J, leaving 7 bases between. CDR3 amino acids: CASSIGVTNEKLFF. CDR3 bases: TGTGCCAGTAGTATCGGAGTCACTAATGAAAAACTGTTTTTT.

The chain combines TRBV5-6 with TRBJ1-4, with no clear D. CDR3 length equals 16 residues. Trimming pared 2 bases from V and 7 bases from J, leaving 18 bases between. Germline-derived CDR1 and CDR2 are SGHDT and YYEEEE. CDR3 DNA sequence: TGTGCCAGCAGCTTACTGCCGGATCCGGGTGGTGAAAAACTGTTTTTT. It is translated as CASSLLPDPGGEKLFF.

This rearrangement joins TRBV13 to TRBJ1-3; 8 nucleotides align to TRBD1. Unmatched junction bases numbered 8, after V lost 5 bases and J lost 2 bases. Germline CDR1 and CDR2: PRHDT and FYEKMQ (reference sequence). The CDR3 has 16 residues. As DNA, the CDR3 is TGTGCCAGCAGCCCTTTCCAACAGGGGGCTGGAAACACCATATATTTT. This sequence encodes CASSPFQQGAGNTIYF.

The chain carries TRBV5-1 and TRBJ1-2; 7 bases are shared with TRBD1. V trimming: 5 bases; J trimming: 6 bases; junction bases outside the gene matches: 13. This CDR3 is 15 amino acids long. Germline V gene sequence: CDR1 SGHRS, CDR2 YFSETQ. The CDR3, as DNA: TGCGCCAGCAGGTCGCCTGACAGGGTATCTGATGGCTACACCTTC. Protein: CASRSPDRVSDGYTF.

The gene calls are TRBV2 and TRBJ1-6, with 7 bases fitting TRBD1. Germline V lookup: CDR1 SNHLY, CDR2 FYNNEI. This CDR3 spans 15 amino acids. The V gene end was trimmed by 6 bases and the J gene end by 7 bases; junction bases not matched to a gene: 9. The DNA for the CDR3 is TGTGCCAGCAGCCCCGACAGGGTAGTAAATTCACCCCTCCACTTT. Translation: CASSPDRVVNSPLHF.

In nucleotides, the CDR3 is TGTGCCAGCAGCCGGGACAGGGGGCCCACCCATGGCTACACCTTC. This gives the protein CASSRDRGPTHGYTF. The chain is built from TRBV14 and TRBJ1-2; TRBD1 matches 12 bases. The germline V gene encodes CDR1 SGHDN and CDR2 FVKESK. The CDR3 covers 15 residues. Unmatched junction bases numbered 6, after V lost 4 bases and J lost 6 bases.

The CDR3 bases are TGTGCCAGCAGCCAAGGACCGGGACTTCGGAGCTCCTACAATGAGCAGTTCTTC. This translates into CASSQGPGLRSSYNEQFF. V gene TRBV14 combines with J gene TRBJ2-1; D possibly corresponds to TRBD2 (6 bases). The CDR3 runs to 18 residues. From germline, CDR1 is SGHDN and CDR2 FVKESK. V lost 1 base to trimming and J lost 0 bases, with 16 bases between them.

The V call is TRBV5-6, the J call TRBJ1-5, with TRBD1 identical over 9 bases. J lost 7 bases, V lost 4 bases, and 6 bases had no gene match. The CDR3 totals 14 residues. Per the germline V gene, CDR1 is SGHDT and CDR2 is YYEEEE. The CDR3 DNA reads TGTGCCAGCAGCCTGGACAGGGGTAGCCAGCCCCAGCATTTT. This encodes CASSLDRGSQPQHF.